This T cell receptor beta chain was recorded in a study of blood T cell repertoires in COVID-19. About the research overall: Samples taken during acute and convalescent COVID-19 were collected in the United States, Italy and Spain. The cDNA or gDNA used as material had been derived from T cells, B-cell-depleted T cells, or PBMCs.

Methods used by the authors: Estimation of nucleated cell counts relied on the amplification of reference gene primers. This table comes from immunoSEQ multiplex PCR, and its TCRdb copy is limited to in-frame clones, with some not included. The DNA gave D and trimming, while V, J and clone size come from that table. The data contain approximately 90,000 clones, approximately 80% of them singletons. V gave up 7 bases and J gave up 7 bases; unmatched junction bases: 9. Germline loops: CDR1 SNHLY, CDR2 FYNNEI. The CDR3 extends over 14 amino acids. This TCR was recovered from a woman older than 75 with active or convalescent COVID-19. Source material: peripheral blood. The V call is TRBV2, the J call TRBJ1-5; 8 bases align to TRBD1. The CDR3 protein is CASTLDRVGQPQHF. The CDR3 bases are TGTGCCAGCACCCTGGACAGGGTCGGGCAGCCCCAGCATTTT.